Presented here are 16 T cell receptor beta chains from one specimen sequenced in a study of blood T cell repertoires in COVID-19. Clones were sequenced by immunoSEQ multiplex PCR, and TCRdb holds only the in-frame ones, with some missing. This table has some 180,000 clones, approximately 85% appearing once. The sample taken for sequencing was peripheral blood. Receptors originate from a woman aged 55-70 years with acute or convalescent COVID-19.

V usage is TRBV29-1 and J usage is TRBJ1-2, with 7 bases matching TRBD1. With V trimmed by 7 bases and J by 8 bases, 7 bases remained unmatched. Germline CDR1 is SQVTM and CDR2 is ANQGSEA. The CDR3 runs to 11 residues. The CDR3: CSALTGSGYTF. The CDR3 coding sequence is TGCAGCGCTCTGACAGGGAGCGGCTACACCTTC.

This rearrangement joins TRBV27 to TRBJ2-7; the match to TRBD1 covers 7 bases. V lost 0 bases to trimming and J lost 3 bases; unmatched junction nucleotides: 5. The length of the CDR3 is 15 residues. Germline V CDR1 and CDR2: MNHEY, SMNVEV (reference sequence). CDR3 in DNA: TGTGCCAGCAGTTTATCGACAGGGACATTCTACGAGCAGTACTTC. Its translation is CASSLSTGTFYEQYF.

V is TRBV6-2 or TRBV6-3 and J is TRBJ2-1, with 7 bases lining up with TRBD2. The CDR3 length is 19 residues. Germline V lookup: CDR1 MNHEY, CDR2 SVGEGT. J was trimmed by 1 base and V by 5 bases; bases with no gene match: 17. The CDR3 here is CASSHQGAGVQGSYNEQFF. The CDR3 coding sequence is TGTGCCAGCAGTCATCAAGGGGCGGGAGTACAAGGGTCCTACAATGAGCAGTTCTTC.

The V gene is TRBV28, the J gene TRBJ1-2, with TRBD1 matching 7 bases. Germline V gene sequence: CDR1 MDHEN, CDR2 SYDVKM. CDR3 size: 16 residues. V lost 4 bases, J lost 2 bases, and 10 bases stayed unmatched. The chain's CDR3 is CASSSLRTGSNYGYTF. The DNA for the CDR3 is TGTGCCAGCAGTTCCCTTAGGACAGGATCCAACTATGGCTACACCTTC.

V usage is TRBV20-1 and J usage is TRBJ2-1; 9 bases align to TRBD2. CDR1 and CDR2 from the germline V gene are DFQATT and SNEGSKA (reference sequence). The J segment lost 10 bases and the V segment lost 3 bases, leaving 13 bases of the junction unmatched. The CDR3 covers 15 residues. CDR3 coding DNA: TGCAGTGCTAGTGGTCCTAGCGGGATGGGTGAAGAGCAGTTCTTC. Protein product: CSASGPSGMGEEQFF.

This chain joins TRBV28 and TRBJ2-5; possible D gene TRBD2, 6 bases. V lost 6 bases to trimming and J lost 9 bases, with 20 bases between them. The CDR3 is 14 amino acids. Per germline, CDR1 MDHEN and CDR2 SYDVKM. The CDR3 DNA follows: TGTGCCAGCAGCCCCGGATGGTACGGAGGGGCCCAGTACTTC. Its protein product is CASSPGWYGGAQYF.

The V call is TRBV19, the J call TRBJ2-1; 8 nucleotides line up with TRBD2. The germline V gene has CDR1 LNHDA and CDR2 SQIVND (reference sequence). V lost 8 bases and J lost 10; bases outside the gene matches: 4. The CDR3 extends over 11 amino acids. The CDR3 coding sequence is TGTGCCAGTTACAGCGGGAGCGAGCAGTTCTTC. It encodes CASYSGSEQFF.

The V gene is TRBV3-1 (or the pseudogene TRBV3-2), the J gene TRBJ2-1; 10 bases align to TRBD2. The CDR3 contains 16 residues. From germline, CDR1 is LGHDT and CDR2 YNNKEL (reference sequence). J gave up 4 bases and V 0 bases, and 3 bases lay outside the gene matches. The DNA for the CDR3 is TGTGCCAGCAGCCAAGACCCTAGCGGGAGATACAATGAGCAGTTCTTC. Its translation: CASSQDPSGRYNEQFF.

CDR3 sequence (DNA): TGTGCCAGCAGCTCGAGGACAGGGGAATACGAGCAGTACTTC. Residues: CASSSRTGEYEQYF. This chain uses TRBV7-8 with TRBJ2-7; the match to TRBD1 covers 9 bases. Germline V gene lookup returns CDR1 SGHVS and CDR2 FQNEAQ. The CDR3 sequence is 14 residues long. The junction had 5 bases not matched to a gene; V was cut back by 4 bases and J by 4 bases.

This clone was seen a handful of times. In DNA, the CDR3 is TGCAGCGTTGATCATACCGGAGACCTGTTCTTC. It translates to CSVDHTGDLFF. The chain is built from TRBV29-1 and TRBJ2-1, with D hard to call. V shed 3 bases and J shed 15 bases, with 15 bases lying between them. Germline V gives CDR1 SQVTM, CDR2 ANQGSEA. The CDR3 runs 11 residues.

The V gene is TRBV19, the J gene TRBJ2-1; 8 bases map to TRBD2. V lost 5 bases to trimming and J lost 5 bases; unmatched junction nucleotides: 11. CDR3 length: 16 residues. The germline V gene encodes CDR1 LNHDA and CDR2 SQIVND (reference sequence). The DNA of the CDR3 is TGTGCCAGTAGTCGCGGGGGGACACTAGCCCACAATGAGCAGTTCTTC. It yields the protein CASSRGGTLAHNEQFF.

The V gene is TRBV18, the J gene TRBJ1-4, with D uncertain. V was pared by 0 bases and J by 6 bases, with 8 bases between. The CDR3 spans 14 residues. Germline loops: CDR1 KGHSH, CDR2 LQKENI. CDR3 protein: CASSPPTTDEKLFF. DNA of the CDR3: TGTGCCAGCTCACCACCCACCACAGATGAAAAACTGTTTTTT.

This clone was seen only a few times. The rearrangement links TRBV4-2 to TRBJ2-2; 8 bases map to TRBD2. Trimming cost V 0 bases and J 6 bases; bases outside gene matches: 9. The length of the CDR3 is 17 residues. CDR1 LGHNA and CDR2 YNFKEQ come from the germline V gene. The CDR3 protein is CASSQELSGSHPGELFF. The CDR3 DNA sequence: TGTGCCAGCAGCCAAGAGTTGAGCGGGAGTCACCCCGGGGAGCTGTTTTTT.

Comments on this clone: Other DNA sequences in the same sample also yield this CDR3. This chain connects TRBV7-6 to TRBJ2-5, with TRBD2 matching over 8 bases. V shed 5 bases and J 5 bases; nucleotides not matched to a gene: 13. The CDR3 is 16 amino acids. Germline loops: CDR1 SGHVS, CDR2 FNYEAQ. In nucleotides, the CDR3 is TGTGCCAGCAGCCTCACGCCGCGGGGGGCCCAGGAGACCCAGTACTTC. It specifies CASSLTPRGAQETQYF.

The chain employs TRBV12-3 or TRBV12-4 and TRBJ1-2; unclear D gene. CDR3 length: 12 amino acids. The V and J ends lost 1 base and 8 bases respectively, with 8 bases between them. CDR3 sequence: CASSLGPLGYTF. In nucleotides, the CDR3 is TGTGCCAGCAGTTTAGGCCCACTAGGCTACACCTTC.

The chain links TRBV11-2 to TRBJ1-4; tentative D call: TRBD1 (5 bases). The CDR3 consists of 16 residues. Germline V gene data show CDR1 as SGHAT and CDR2 as FQNNGV. V was cut by 2 bases and J by 0 bases, with 10 bases left in between. CDR3: CASSLLGGSTNEKLFF. DNA of the CDR3: TGTGCCAGCAGCTTATTGGGGGGATCAACTAATGAAAAACTGTTTTTT.